This T cell receptor (beta chain) emerged from a study of OX40 agonist ivuxolimab in advanced cancers. Overall study results and limits: There was clonal expansion of CD4+ and CD8+ blood T cells by week 6 at 0.1 to 3.0 mg/kg.

This clone was observed once. Its antigen is unknown. The table came from immunoSEQ multiplex PCR; TCRdb's copy has only in-frame clones and leaves some out. The sample records about 91,000 clones, roughly 84% being singletons. The V and J ends lost 4 bases and 0 bases respectively, with 10 bases between them. The CDR3 sequence is 15 residues long. CDR1 and CDR2 from the germline V gene are MGHRA and YSYEKL. The origin of this receptor is an adult with an advanced solid tumor such as melanoma, head and neck, liver or kidney cancer. The starting material was CD4+ or CD8+ T cells sorted from blood, obtained in a trial of the OX40 agonist ivuxolimab. This sequence joins TRBV4-1 and TRBJ1-5; the D is unclear. DNA of the CDR3: TGCGCCAGCAGCCCGTCCCTGGCTAGCAATCAGCCCCAGCATTTT. It yields the protein CASSPSLASNQPQHF.